This entry concerns a single T cell receptor beta chain. This sample stems from a study of cytomegalovirus exposure and HLA in healthy donors. Germline values: CDR1 SQVTM, CDR2 ANQGSEA. Trimming removed 7 bases from V and 4 bases from J, with 17 bases in between. The CDR3 totals 13 residues. Use of 60 Vbeta and 13 Jbeta primers characterized the PCR. The method was immunoSEQ multiplex PCR; TCRdb's version includes in-frame clones alone and lacks a portion of them. The sample holds roughly 150,000 clones, 82% seen once. This sequence was found in a woman aged 50 to 60 in good health and CMV-seropositive. This chain joins TRBV29-1 and TRBJ2-7; perhaps TRBD2 as D (8 bases). The sample comprised PBMCs. CDR3 region: CSAGGGQKYEQYF. For the CDR3, the DNA is TGCAGCGCCGGGGGGGGACAGAAGTACGAGCAGTACTTC.